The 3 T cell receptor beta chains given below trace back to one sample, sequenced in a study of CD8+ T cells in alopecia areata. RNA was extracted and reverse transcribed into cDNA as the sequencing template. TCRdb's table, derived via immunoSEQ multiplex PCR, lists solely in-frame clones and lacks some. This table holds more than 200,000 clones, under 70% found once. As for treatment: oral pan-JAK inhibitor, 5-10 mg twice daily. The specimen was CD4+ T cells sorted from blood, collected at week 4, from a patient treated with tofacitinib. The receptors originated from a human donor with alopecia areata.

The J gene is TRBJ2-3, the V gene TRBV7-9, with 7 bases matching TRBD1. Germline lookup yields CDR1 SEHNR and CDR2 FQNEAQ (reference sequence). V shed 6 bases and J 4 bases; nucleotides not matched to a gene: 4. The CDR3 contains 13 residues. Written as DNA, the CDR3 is TGTGCCAGCAGTTCTGGACAGGCAGATACGCAGTATTTT. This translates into CASSSGQADTQYF.

In DNA form, the CDR3 reads TGTGCCAGCAGCTTTAGTCGGGGACAGGTCCCCTACGAGCAGTACTTC. Its translation: CASSFSRGQVPYEQYF. The gene calls are TRBV13 and TRBJ2-7; 8 bases match TRBD1. Trimming took 3 bases from V and 2 from J; bases not matched to a gene: 9. Germline V gene sequence: CDR1 PRHDT, CDR2 FYEKMQ (reference sequence). CDR3 length: 16 residues.

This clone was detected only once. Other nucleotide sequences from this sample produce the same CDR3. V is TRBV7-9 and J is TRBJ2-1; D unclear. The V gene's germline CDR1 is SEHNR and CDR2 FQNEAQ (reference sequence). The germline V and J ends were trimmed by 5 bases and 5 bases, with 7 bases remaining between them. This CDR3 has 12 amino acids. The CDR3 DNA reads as TGTGCCAGCAGCCGTGGAAACAATGAGCAGTTCTTC. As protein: CASSRGNNEQFF.